This is a list of T cell receptor beta chains from one sample in a study of T cells after yellow fever vaccination. A single record per CDR3 protein comes from TCRdb applying MiXCR to the 5' RACE reads. The top ten clones hold under 0.85% of a sample with over 110,000 distinct CDR3 sequences, around 7.7% of them seen once. Sequencing was performed on CD4+ T cells sorted from PBMCs, taken 5 days after the yellow fever booster vaccination. Receptors originate from a man younger than 40 who received the YFV17D yellow fever vaccine. The CDR3 runs from the conserved cysteine through the conserved F or W. Each record gives: J gene, V gene, D gene, clone size, CDR3 protein, CDR3 DNA. A D gene is named only where the DNA matches it firmly. Size is omitted from some rows. Given values are once, few, many or a class for expanded clones.

J: TRBJ2-1; V: TRBV12-3/TRBV12-4; D: .; size: few; CDR3: CASSLVLAGEQFF; DNA: TGTGCCAGCAGTTTGGTACTAGCAGGTGAGCAGTTCTTC
J: TRBJ2-1; V: TRBV29-1; D: .; size: many; CDR3: CSVVYGSNEQFF; DNA: TGCAGCGTTGTTTATGGGAGCAATGAGCAGTTCTTC
J: TRBJ2-7; V: TRBV18; D: TRBD2; size: many; CDR3: CASSLSGGLAESYEQYF; DNA: TGTGCCAGCTCACTTTCCGGGGGACTAGCGGAGTCCTACGAGCAGTACTTC
J: TRBJ2-7; V: TRBV6-2/TRBV6-3; D: TRBD2; size: many; CDR3: CASGRLAGGTYEQYF; DNA: TGTGCCAGTGGACGACTAGCGGGAGGGACCTACGAGCAGTACTTC
J: TRBJ1-2; V: TRBV25-1; D: .; size: many; CDR3: CASSDPSGQIYGYTF; DNA: TGTGCCAGCAGTGATCCCAGTGGACAGATCTATGGCTACACCTTC
J: TRBJ2-2; V: TRBV20-1; D: .; size: many; CDR3: CSAREYGTTGELFF; DNA: TGCAGTGCTAGAGAATACGGGACAACCGGGGAGCTGTTTTTT
J: TRBJ2-2; V: TRBV20-1; D: .; size: many; CDR3: CSARDVSRTRTGELFF; DNA: TGCAGTGCTAGAGATGTATCGCGGACCCGCACCGGGGAGCTGTTTTTT
J: TRBJ2-2; V: TRBV20-1; D: .; size: many; CDR3: CSAPPQGDGELFF; DNA: TGCAGTGCCCCACCACAGGGTGACGGGGAGCTGTTTTTT
J: TRBJ1-1; V: TRBV5-4; D: .; size: many; CDR3: CASSKGTEAFF; DNA: TGTGCCAGCAGTAAGGGCACTGAAGCTTTCTTT
J: TRBJ1-1; V: TRBV27; D: .; size: many; CDR3: CASSLSWQTEAFF; DNA: TGTGCCAGCAGTTTATCGTGGCAGACTGAAGCTTTCTTT
J: TRBJ1-5; V: TRBV12-3/TRBV12-4; D: .; size: few; CDR3: CASSKGVDSNQPQHF; DNA: TGTGCCAGCTCAAAGGGGGTGGATAGCAATCAGCCCCAGCATTTT
J: TRBJ2-3; V: TRBV7-9; D: .; size: many; CDR3: CASSLDYTTYTQYF; DNA: TGTGCCAGCAGCTTAGACTACACCACATATACGCAGTATTTT
J: TRBJ2-5; V: TRBV11-2; D: TRBD1; size: .; CDR3: CASSLGRGLSSETQYF; DNA: TGTGCCAGCAGCTTGGGCAGGGGGCTATCCAGTGAGACCCAGTACTTC
J: TRBJ2-2; V: TRBV4-2; D: TRBD2; size: many; CDR3: CASGLRLAGVKGTGELFF; DNA: TGTGCCAGCGGACTGCGGCTAGCGGGAGTAAAGGGAACCGGGGAGCTGTTTTTT
J: TRBJ2-3; V: TRBV7-2; D: TRBD2; size: .; CDR3: CASSFRLAGALTDTQYF; DNA: TGTGCCAGCAGCTTCCGACTAGCGGGAGCCCTCACAGATACGCAGTATTTT
J: TRBJ2-2; V: TRBV9; D: .; size: many; CDR3: CASSPAGWSDTGELFF; DNA: TGTGCCAGCAGCCCCGCGGGTTGGAGCGACACCGGGGAGCTGTTTTTT
J: TRBJ1-5; V: TRBV12-3/TRBV12-4; D: TRBD1; size: many; CDR3: CASSPGQGANQPQHF; DNA: TGTGCCAGCAGTCCCGGACAGGGGGCAAATCAGCCCCAGCATTTT
J: TRBJ2-2; V: TRBV7-9; D: .; size: many; CDR3: CASTPWGGGNTGELFF; DNA: TGTGCCAGCACCCCTTGGGGCGGGGGCAACACCGGGGAGCTGTTTTTT
J: TRBJ2-7; V: TRBV12-3/TRBV12-4; D: TRBD2; size: many; CDR3: CASTWEGKGEQYF; DNA: TGTGCCAGCACCTGGGAGGGCAAAGGCGAGCAGTACTTC
J: TRBJ1-1; V: TRBV6-2/TRBV6-3; D: .; size: many; CDR3: CASSYSTEAFF; DNA: TGTGCCAGCAGTTACTCGACTGAAGCTTTCTTT
J: TRBJ2-7; V: TRBV28; D: .; size: many; CDR3: CASSLPGDASIEQYF; DNA: TGTGCCAGCAGCCTGCCCGGGGACGCCAGCATCGAGCAGTACTTC
J: TRBJ2-3; V: TRBV5-5; D: .; size: few; CDR3: CASFVSRTTDTQYF; DNA: TGTGCCAGCTTTGTCTCCCGTACCACAGATACGCAGTATTTT
J: TRBJ1-5; V: TRBV10-3; D: .; size: many; CDR3: CAISEALTGSQPQHF; DNA: TGTGCCATCAGTGAGGCGTTAACAGGGAGTCAGCCCCAGCATTTT
J: TRBJ2-4; V: TRBV9; D: .; size: many; CDR3: CASSAETMNIQYF; DNA: TGTGCCAGCAGCGCGGAAACGATGAACATTCAGTACTTC
J: TRBJ1-2; V: TRBV25-1; D: .; size: many; CDR3: CASSESDNYGYTF; DNA: TGTGCCAGCAGTGAGTCAGATAACTATGGCTACACCTTC
J: TRBJ2-2; V: TRBV5-5; D: .; size: many; CDR3: CASSLVGSGELFF; DNA: TGTGCCAGCAGCTTGGTGGGATCCGGGGAGCTGTTTTTT
J: TRBJ1-6; V: TRBV3-1; D: TRBD1; size: .; CDR3: CASSSRDSFNSPLHF; DNA: TGTGCCAGCAGCTCCCGGGACAGTTTTAATTCACCCCTCCACTTT
J: TRBJ1-4; V: TRBV5-1; D: .; size: many; CDR3: CASSRDGGNEKLFF; DNA: TGCGCCAGCAGCCGGGACGGAGGTAATGAAAAACTGTTTTTT
J: TRBJ2-1; V: TRBV5-1; D: TRBD2; size: many; CDR3: CASSFGLAGNNEQFF; DNA: TGCGCCAGCAGCTTCGGACTAGCGGGAAACAATGAGCAGTTCTTC
J: TRBJ2-7; V: TRBV7-2; D: .; size: many; CDR3: CASSFRQGGIHEQYF; DNA: TGTGCCAGCAGCTTTCGGCAGGGTGGAATCCACGAGCAGTACTTC
J: TRBJ2-7; V: TRBV18; D: .; size: many; CDR3: CASSPMYEQYF; DNA: TGTGCCAGCTCACCAATGTACGAGCAGTACTTC
J: TRBJ2-5; V: TRBV7-9; D: TRBD2; size: few; CDR3: CASSLTGLAVQETQYF; DNA: TGTGCCAGCAGCTTAACGGGACTAGCGGTTCAAGAGACCCAGTACTTC
J: TRBJ2-5; V: TRBV5-4; D: .; size: many; CDR3: CASSFTKGDETQYF; DNA: TGTGCCAGCAGCTTTACGAAGGGGGACGAGACCCAGTACTTC
J: TRBJ2-7; V: TRBV7-9; D: TRBD2; size: many; CDR3: CATASGRYYEQYF; DNA: TGTGCCACCGCTAGCGGGCGTTACTACGAGCAGTACTTC
J: TRBJ2-2; V: TRBV11-1; D: TRBD2; size: many; CDR3: CASSLAWTSGSHPQSGELFF; DNA: TGTGCCAGCAGCTTGGCTTGGACTAGCGGGTCCCACCCTCAGTCCGGGGAGCTGTTTTTT
J: TRBJ2-5; V: TRBV11-1; D: .; size: many; CDR3: CASSLASGETQYF; DNA: TGTGCCAGCAGCTTAGCCTCGGGGGAGACCCAGTACTTC
J: TRBJ2-7; V: TRBV20-1; D: TRBD1; size: many; CDR3: CSARGNQAGGLHEQYF; DNA: TGCAGTGCTAGAGGTAACCAGGCAGGGGGTCTCCACGAGCAGTACTTC
J: TRBJ2-3; V: TRBV5-4; D: .; size: .; CDR3: CASSPGVGHGYTDTQYF; DNA: TGTGCCAGCAGTCCTGGGGTGGGACACGGATACACAGATACGCAGTATTTT
J: TRBJ2-2; V: TRBV5-1; D: .; size: .; CDR3: CASSSAETNTGELFF; DNA: TGCGCCAGCAGCTCAGCGGAAACGAACACCGGGGAGCTGTTTTTT
J: TRBJ2-4; V: TRBV21-1; D: .; size: many; CDR3: CASSKAGRISAKNIQYF; DNA: TGTGCCAGCAGCAAAGCGGGGCGGATCTCGGCCAAAAACATTCAGTACTTC
J: TRBJ2-5; V: TRBV7-2; D: .; size: many; CDR3: CASTSQETQYF; DNA: TGTGCCAGCACCTCTCAAGAGACCCAGTACTTC
J: TRBJ2-2; V: TRBV4-3; D: TRBD2; size: many; CDR3: CASSRETSGRARVGELFF; DNA: TGCGCCAGCAGCCGAGAAACTAGCGGGAGGGCGAGGGTCGGGGAGCTGTTTTTT
J: TRBJ2-3; V: TRBV7-2; D: .; size: few; CDR3: CASSLWLLSTDTQYF; DNA: TGTGCCAGCAGCTTATGGCTGCTTTCTACAGATACGCAGTATTTT
J: TRBJ1-1; V: TRBV5-1; D: TRBD1; size: .; CDR3: CASSALAPGQGFTEAFF; DNA: TGCGCCAGCAGTGCCCTAGCCCCGGGACAGGGGTTCACTGAAGCTTTCTTT
J: TRBJ2-5; V: TRBV29-1; D: .; size: medium-sized; CDR3: CSADTRSTQYF; DNA: TGCAGCGCCGATACTAGATCCACCCAGTACTTC
J: TRBJ2-7; V: TRBV20-1; D: .; size: many; CDR3: CSAPRGRSSSYEQYF; DNA: TGCAGTGCCCCCCGGGGCAGGTCTAGCTCCTACGAGCAGTACTTC
J: TRBJ2-3; V: TRBV7-3; D: .; size: .; CDR3: CASSLTQDDTQYF; DNA: TGTGCCAGCAGCTTAACTCAGGACGATACGCAGTATTTT
J: TRBJ1-1; V: TRBV7-9; D: .; size: few; CDR3: CASSLEDSAFEAFF; DNA: TGTGCCAGCAGCTTAGAGGACTCGGCTTTTGAAGCTTTCTTT
J: TRBJ2-3; V: TRBV15; D: .; size: .; CDR3: CAPGLARSVCDTQYF; DNA: TGTGCCCCAGGCTTGGCACGTAGCGTTTGCGATACGCAGTATTTT
J: TRBJ2-2; V: TRBV11-3; D: .; size: .; CDR3: CASSARSPELFFF; DNA: .
J: TRBJ2-1; V: TRBV20-1; D: .; size: few; CDR3: CCARDLVTLRSYNEQFF; DNA: TGCTGCGCTAGAGATCTCGTGACTTTACGCTCCTACAATGAGCAGTTCTTC
J: TRBJ2-2; V: TRBV6-1; D: TRBD1; size: many; CDR3: CASSPKGQGFSSTGELFF; DNA: TGTGCCAGCTCTCCGAAGGGACAGGGATTTTCAAGCACCGGGGAGCTGTTTTTT
J: TRBJ2-7; V: TRBV3-1; D: .; size: many; CDR3: CASSQASSSTPYEQYF; DNA: TGTGCCAGCAGCCAAGCCAGTAGTTCAACCCCCTACGAGCAGTACTTC